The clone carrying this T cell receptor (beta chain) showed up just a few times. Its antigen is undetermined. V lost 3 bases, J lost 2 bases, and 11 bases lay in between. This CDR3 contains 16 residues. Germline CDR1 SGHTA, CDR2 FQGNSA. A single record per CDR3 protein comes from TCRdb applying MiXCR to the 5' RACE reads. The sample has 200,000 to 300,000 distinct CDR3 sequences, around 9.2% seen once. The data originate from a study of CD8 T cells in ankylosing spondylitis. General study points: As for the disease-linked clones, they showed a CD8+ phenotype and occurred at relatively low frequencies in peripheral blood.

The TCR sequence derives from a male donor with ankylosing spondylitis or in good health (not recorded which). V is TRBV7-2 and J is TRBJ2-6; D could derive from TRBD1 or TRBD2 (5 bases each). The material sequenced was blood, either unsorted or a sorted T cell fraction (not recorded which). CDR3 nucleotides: TGTGCCAGCAGCTTCGGGACGGGGACTGGGGCCAACGTCCTGACTTTC. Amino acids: CASSFGTGTGANVLTF.